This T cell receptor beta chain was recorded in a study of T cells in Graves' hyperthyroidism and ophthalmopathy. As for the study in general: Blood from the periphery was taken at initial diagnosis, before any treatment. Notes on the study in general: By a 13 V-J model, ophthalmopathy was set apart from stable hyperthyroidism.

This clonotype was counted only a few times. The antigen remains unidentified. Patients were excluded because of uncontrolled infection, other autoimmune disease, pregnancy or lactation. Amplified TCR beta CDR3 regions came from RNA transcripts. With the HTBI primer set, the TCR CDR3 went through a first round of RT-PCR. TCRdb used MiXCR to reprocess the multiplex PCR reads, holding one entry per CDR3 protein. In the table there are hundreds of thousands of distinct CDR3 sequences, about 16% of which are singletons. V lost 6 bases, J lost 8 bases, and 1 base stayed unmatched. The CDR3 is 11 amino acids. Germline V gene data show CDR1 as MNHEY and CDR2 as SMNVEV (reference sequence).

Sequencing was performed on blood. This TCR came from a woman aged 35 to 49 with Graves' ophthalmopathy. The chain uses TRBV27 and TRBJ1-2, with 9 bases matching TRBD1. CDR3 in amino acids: CASRTGGGYTF. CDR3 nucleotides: TGTGCCAGCAGGACAGGGGGAGGCTACACCTTC.